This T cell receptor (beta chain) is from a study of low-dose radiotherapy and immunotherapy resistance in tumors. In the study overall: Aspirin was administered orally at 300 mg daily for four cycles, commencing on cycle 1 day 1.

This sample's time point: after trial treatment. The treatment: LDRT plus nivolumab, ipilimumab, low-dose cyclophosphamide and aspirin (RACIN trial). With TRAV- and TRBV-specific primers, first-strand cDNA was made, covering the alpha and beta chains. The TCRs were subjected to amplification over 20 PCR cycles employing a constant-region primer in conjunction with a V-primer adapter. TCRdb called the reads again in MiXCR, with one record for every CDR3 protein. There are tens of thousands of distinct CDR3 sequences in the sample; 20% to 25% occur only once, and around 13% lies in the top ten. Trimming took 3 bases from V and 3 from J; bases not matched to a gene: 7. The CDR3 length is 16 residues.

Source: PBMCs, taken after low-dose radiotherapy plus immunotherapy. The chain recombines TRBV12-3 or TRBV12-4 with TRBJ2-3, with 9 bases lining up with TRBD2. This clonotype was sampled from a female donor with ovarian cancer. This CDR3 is CASSFIAGERTDTQYF. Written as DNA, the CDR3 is TGTGCCAGCAGTTTCATAGCGGGAGAGAGGACAGATACGCAGTATTTT.